These 29 T cell receptor beta chains share one sample of origin, sequenced in a study of regulatory T cells in long-lasting Graves disease. Time point reported: newly diagnosed GD, antithyroid drugs for less than 3 months. After RNA was extracted from PBMCs, the TCR library was made from it. To make TCR beta libraries, researchers used iRepertoire HTBI primers and Arm-PCR of CDR3 regions. TCRdb fed the multiplex PCR reads into MiXCR, producing one record per CDR3 protein. Here the sample spans 300,000 to 400,000 distinct CDR3 sequences, approximately 15% being singletons. The sample was also reused in another study, on T cells in Graves' hyperthyroidism and ophthalmopathy.

The sample consisted of peripheral blood mononuclear cells (PBMCs), taken at new diagnosis, from a patient treated with antithyroid drugs. These TCRs come from a man in his forties with Graves disease.

The table lists this clonotype with many counts. The chain couples TRBV7-9 to TRBJ1-1; D not certain. In germline, CDR1 is SEHNR, CDR2 FQNEAQ (reference sequence). This CDR3 region has 14 residues. V shed 6 bases and J shed 7 bases, with 18 bases lying between them. The CDR3 DNA reads TGTGCCAGCAGGTCGTACCCGAAAACACATGAAGCTTTCTTT. Residues: CASRSYPKTHEAFF.

The sample holds a few counts of this clonotype. This chain uses TRBV7-2 with TRBJ2-3; possibly TRBD1 for D (5 bases). V was shortened by 7 bases and J by 2 bases, with 13 bases between the two germline ends. The CDR3 consists of 14 residues. Germline V CDR1 and CDR2: SGHTA, FQGNSA. CDR3 sequence: CASNGAHPTDTQYF. The CDR3 DNA is TGTGCCAGCAATGGGGCACACCCCACAGATACGCAGTATTTT.

V usage is TRBV3-1 and J usage is TRBJ1-3; D gene ambiguous. Trimming left V 0 bases short and J 3 bases short, with 9 bases between. The CDR3 totals 15 residues. Germline CDR1 is LGHDT and CDR2 is YNNKEL (reference sequence). CDR3 coding DNA: TGTGCCAGCAGCCAAGAGATGGGTGTTGGAAACACCATATATTTT. This gives the protein CASSQEMGVGNTIYF.

This clonotype has a count of ten or more. This chain uses TRBV18 with TRBJ2-4; perhaps TRBD2 as D (6 bases). Germline lookup yields CDR1 KGHSH and CDR2 LQKENI. The V end lost 5 bases, the J end lost 8 bases, and 19 bases lay between the germline ends. The CDR3 loop spans 15 amino acids. The CDR3 DNA follows: TGTGCCAGCTCATCATCGACTAGGAGTTATGACATTCAGTACTTC. The encoded protein is CASSSSTRSYDIQYF.

Many counts were recorded for this clonotype. The rearrangement links TRBV12-3 or TRBV12-4 to TRBJ2-3, with D maybe TRBD1 (6 bases). Trimming pared 3 bases from V and 4 bases from J, leaving 17 bases between. This CDR3 contains 16 residues. The CDR3 sequence is CASSLNGQLGPDTQYF. CDR3 DNA: TGTGCCAGCAGTTTGAACGGACAGTTAGGCCCAGATACGCAGTATTTT.

This clonotype was observed a few times. The chain has TRBV29-1 and TRBJ1-4; D ambiguous. V lost 4 bases to trimming and J lost 8 bases, with 8 bases between them. The CDR3 is 11 amino acids. CDR1 is SQVTM and CDR2 is ANQGSEA in the germline V gene. Written as DNA, the CDR3 is TGCAGCGTTGCGGATCCAGAAAAACTGTTTTTT. Its protein is CSVADPEKLFF. Variable domain in full (rest from reference TRBV29-1 and TRBJ1-4): SAVISQKPSRDICQRGTSLTIQCQVDSQVTMMFWYRQQPGQSLTLIATANQGSEATYESGFVIDKFPISRPNLTFSTLTVSNMSPEDSSIYLCSVADPEKLFFGSGTQLSVL.

This clonotype was seen ten or more times. This chain connects TRBV5-1 to TRBJ2-1, with no clear D. CDR1 and CDR2 (germline): SGHRS, YFSETQ. The V and J ends lost 4 bases and 7 bases respectively, with 18 bases between them. The CDR3 is 15 amino acids. CDR3 coding DNA: TGCGCCAGCAGCACGGGCCCGAGCAAGGATAATGAGCAGTTCTTC. It codes for CASSTGPSKDNEQFF.

The chain joins TRBV6-1 to TRBJ2-7; 9 bases align to TRBD1. The germline V gene has CDR1 MNHNS and CDR2 SASEGT. Trimming took 8 bases from V and 2 from J; bases not matched to a gene: 7. The CDR3 runs 14 residues. The CDR3 coding sequence is TGTGCCAGCTTTAGCCGGGACAGGGCCTACGAGCAGTACTTC. Protein product: CASFSRDRAYEQYF.

This clonotype appeared a few times. The V call is TRBV19, the J call TRBJ2-5; D tentatively reads TRBD1 or TRBD2 (6 bases each). This CDR3 comprises 14 residues. Trimming took 6 bases from V and 2 from J, leaving 13 bases between them. Germline CDR1 reads LNHDA; CDR2 reads SQIVND (reference sequence). CDR3 nucleotides: TGTGCCAGTAGGGAGGAGGGGGTACAAGAGACCCAGTACTTC. It yields the protein CASREEGVQETQYF.

This clonotype has more than one count but fewer than ten. The rearrangement joins TRBV20-1 to TRBJ1-2, with 7 nucleotides matching TRBD1. Germline CDR1 reads DFQATT; CDR2 reads SNEGSKA (reference sequence). Germline trimming cut 5 bases from V and 7 bases from J; bases unmatched to any gene: 7. The CDR3 loop spans 12 amino acids. The CDR3 sequence: CSAEKGAGGYTF. As DNA, the CDR3 is TGCAGTGCTGAGAAGGGGGCGGGTGGCTACACCTTC.

This chain connects TRBV27 to TRBJ1-2; 7 bases are shared with TRBD1. CDR1 is MNHEY and CDR2 is SMNVEV in the germline V gene (reference sequence). The CDR3 loop spans 13 amino acids. Trimming cost V 5 bases and J 7 bases; bases outside gene matches: 7. CDR3 coding DNA: TGTGCCAGCAGTACTCGACAGGGTCTTGGCTACACCTTC. It is translated as CASSTRQGLGYTF.

This clonotype showed up many times. Here the CDR3 DNA reads TGTGCCAGCAGCCAAGGGCGGTTCAACACTGAAGCTTTCTTT. Its protein product is CASSQGRFNTEAFF. The chain employs TRBV3-1 and TRBJ1-1; the D is unclear. Germline V gives CDR1 LGHDT, CDR2 YNNKEL (reference sequence). V was cut by 1 base and J by 2 bases, with 8 bases left in between. The CDR3 runs to 14 residues. Complete variable domain (other parts from reference TRBV3-1 and TRBJ1-1): DTAVSQTPKYLVTQMGNDKSIKCEQNLGHDTMYWYKQDSKKFLKIMFSYNNKELIINETVPNRFSPKSPDKAHLNLHINSLELGDSAVYFCASSQGRFNTEAFFGQGTRLTVV.

There are many counts of this clonotype. The V gene is TRBV10-3, the J gene TRBJ2-5; D perhaps matches TRBD1 (5 bases). Trimming stripped 7 bases from V and 5 bases from J, with 23 bases between. The CDR3 is 16 residues long. Germline CDR1 reads ENHRY; CDR2 reads SYGVKD. This CDR3 is CAIMGPGLRVGETQYF. In nucleotides, the CDR3 is TGTGCCATCATGGGTCCAGGGTTACGAGTCGGGGAGACCCAGTACTTC.

This clonotype has a count of ten or more. The chain has TRBV2 and TRBJ1-6, with 10 bases aligning to TRBD1. The length of the CDR3 is 16 residues. V was clipped by 6 bases and J by 9 bases; unmatched bases: 11. The germline V gene encodes CDR1 SNHLY and CDR2 FYNNEI. The CDR3 reads CASSNSGQGVTSPLHF. The CDR3 nucleotides read TGTGCCAGCAGCAATTCCGGACAGGGGGTTACTTCACCCCTCCACTTT.

There are many counts of this clonotype. The V gene is TRBV2, the J gene TRBJ1-2; 10 nucleotides align to TRBD1. Germline V gives CDR1 SNHLY, CDR2 FYNNEI. V shed 2 bases, J shed 6 bases, and the junction held 3 bases outside the gene matches. The CDR3 is made up of 14 amino acids. CDR3 in DNA: TGTGCCAGCAGTGAATCGACAGGGGGCCATGGCTACACCTTC. The encoded protein is CASSESTGGHGYTF.

This clonotype was seen ten or more times. DNA of the CDR3: TGCAGTGCCCGACTAGCGGAGGCAGATACGCAGTATTTT. Amino acid sequence: CSARLAEADTQYF. This chain links TRBV20-1 with TRBJ2-3; 9 nucleotides match TRBD2. The CDR3 has 13 amino acids. Germline lookup yields CDR1 DFQATT and CDR2 SNEGSKA (reference sequence). V was clipped by 6 bases and J by 4 bases; unmatched bases: 5.

This clonotype was seen at least ten times. The chain uses TRBV6-1 and TRBJ2-5, with D tentatively TRBD1 or TRBD2 (5 bases each). Germline CDR1 MNHNS, CDR2 SASEGT. The CDR3 spans 13 residues. Trimming stripped 5 bases from V and 7 bases from J, with 14 bases between. CDR3 sequence: CASSTGRPATQYF. CDR3 sequence (DNA): TGTGCCAGCAGTACGGGACGGCCGGCGACCCAGTACTTC.

In this sample, this clonotype turned up many times. The V and J genes are TRBV3-1 and TRBJ2-6; D is unclear. The germline V gene has CDR1 LGHDT and CDR2 YNNKEL (reference sequence). This CDR3 contains 14 residues. Trimming took 4 bases from V and 0 from J, leaving 4 bases between them. CDR3 amino acids: CASSRSSGANVLTF. The CDR3 DNA sequence: TGTGCCAGCAGCCGAAGCTCTGGGGCCAACGTCCTGACTTTC. The full variable domain, with the rest looked up from reference TRBV3-1 and TRBJ2-6, is DTAVSQTPKYLVTQMGNDKSIKCEQNLGHDTMYWYKQDSKKFLKIMFSYNNKELIINETVPNRFSPKSPDKAHLNLHINSLELGDSAVYFCASSRSSGANVLTFGAGSRLTVL.

This clonotype was seen many times. The rearrangement joins TRBV30 to TRBJ2-3, with 9 nucleotides matching TRBD1. In germline, CDR1 is GTSNPN, CDR2 SVGIG (reference sequence). The CDR3 sequence is 16 residues long. The V and J ends lost 2 bases and 4 bases, in that order; junction bases with no gene match: 10. Here the CDR3 reads CAWSSEGQGSPDTQYF. In DNA, the CDR3 is TGTGCCTGGAGTTCTGAAGGACAGGGGAGCCCAGATACGCAGTATTTT.

V gene TRBV6-2 or TRBV6-3 combines with J gene TRBJ1-1, with D perhaps TRBD1 (5 bases). Germline-derived CDR1 and CDR2 are MNHEY and SVGEGT. V lost 5 bases, J lost 7 bases, and 20 bases lay in between. The CDR3 has 15 residues. In DNA form, the CDR3 reads TGTGCCAGCAGTGAAGCCATTCCCTACAGGTATGAAGCTTTCTTT. Translated: CASSEAIPYRYEAFF.

Ten or more counts support this clonotype. The chain uses TRBV7-2 and TRBJ1-2; a weak D match, TRBD1 (5 bases). The germline V gene has CDR1 SGHTA and CDR2 FQGNSA. The ends were cut back, 5 bases at V and 4 bases at J, with 20 bases in the middle. This CDR3 spans 16 amino acids. The CDR3 DNA reads as TGTGCCAGCAGCGCAATCTTCGGGACGGTACTCTATGGCTACACCTTC. Protein product: CASSAIFGTVLYGYTF.

The chain recombines TRBV3-1 with TRBJ1-2; no definite D call. V lost 2 bases to trimming and J lost 4 bases, with 14 bases between them. Germline CDR1 is LGHDT and CDR2 is YNNKEL (reference sequence). The CDR3 consists of 15 residues. This chain's CDR3 is CASSQFPKGVYGYTF. DNA of the CDR3: TGTGCCAGCAGCCAATTTCCGAAGGGAGTCTATGGCTACACCTTC.

This clonotype was observed many times. The V gene is TRBV12-3 or TRBV12-4, the J gene TRBJ1-4; 10 bases are shared with TRBD1. J gave up 7 bases and V 3 bases, and 2 bases lay outside the gene matches. The CDR3 extends over 14 amino acids. The DNA for the CDR3 is TGTGCCAGCAGTTTGGGACAGGGGTCTGAAAAACTGTTTTTT. This codes for CASSLGQGSEKLFF.

This clonotype was recorded at least ten times. The chain carries TRBV5-6 and TRBJ2-7, with 7 bases that match TRBD1. The germline V gene encodes CDR1 SGHDT and CDR2 YYEEEE. Trimming at V came to 3 bases and at J to 2 bases, leaving 2 bases not matched to a gene. This CDR3 is built from 13 residues. The CDR3, as DNA: TGTGCCAGCAGCTCGACAGGGACCTACGAGCAGTACTTC. Amino acid sequence: CASSSTGTYEQYF.

The chain combines TRBV3-1 with TRBJ1-6; the D gene is possibly TRBD1 (6 bases). The CDR3 extends over 15 amino acids. Germline CDR1 is LGHDT and CDR2 is YNNKEL (reference sequence). V was clipped by 0 bases and J by 7 bases, with 10 bases between them. The DNA for the CDR3 is TGTGCCAGCAGCCAAGATGAGGGGGTAAATTCACCCCTCCACTTT. It is translated as CASSQDEGVNSPLHF.

The chain recombines TRBV4-2 with TRBJ1-6; D is undetermined. This CDR3 is 15 amino acids long. In germline, CDR1 is LGHNA, CDR2 YNFKEQ. Trimming removed 0 bases from V and 6 bases from J, with 9 bases in between. CDR3 sequence (DNA): TGTGCCAGCAGCCAAGAAGGCGGTGGTAATTCACCCCTCCACTTT. Translation: CASSQEGGGNSPLHF.

This clonotype was recorded at least ten times. At one end the junction does not follow the germline gene, possibly because of a read error. The V call is TRBV7-8, the J call TRBJ2-1; 12 nucleotides line up with TRBD2. The CDR3 has 17 residues. CDR1 and CDR2 (germline): SGHVS, FQNEAQ. This chain's CDR3 is CASSLALAGGTYSEQFF. DNA of the CDR3: TGTGCCAGCAGCTTAGCACTAGCGGGGGGCACCTACAGTGAGCAGTTCTTC.

This clonotype has at least ten counts. CDR3 sequence (DNA): TGCGCCAGCAGCACCGGACAGGGATTAGATACGCAGTATTTT. Translated, it gives CASSTGQGLDTQYF. The chain recombines TRBV5-1 with TRBJ2-3; 8 bases fit TRBD1. Germline V gene sequence: CDR1 SGHRS, CDR2 YFSETQ. The V and J ends lost 4 bases and 5 bases, in that order; junction bases with no gene match: 6. The length of the CDR3 is 14 residues.

This clonotype was found a few times. The V call is TRBV12-3 or TRBV12-4, the J call TRBJ1-1; D possibly corresponds to TRBD1 (5 bases). With 1 base removed from V and 8 bases from J, the gap between germline ends came to 5 bases. CDR3 length equals 11 residues. The CDR3 protein is CASSLDREAFF. The CDR3 nucleotides are TGTGCCAGCAGTTTAGACAGGGAAGCTTTCTTT.